The 21 T cell receptor beta chains below come from one sample, sequenced in a study of blood T cell repertoires in COVID-19. Sequencing used immunoSEQ multiplex PCR; TCRdb keeps in-frame clones, though not all of them. The sample records more than 90,000 clones, 82% being singletons. The sample was peripheral blood. The receptors originated from a man aged 80 or over with acute or convalescent COVID-19.

The CDR3 bases are TGTGCCAGTGATCTTGGGGGGGGCGGGAGTCAGCCCCAGCATTTT. Translation: CASDLGGGGSQPQHF. The chain uses TRBV19 and TRBJ1-5; weak D call: TRBD1 (6 bases). The CDR3 has 15 amino acids. V was cut by 8 bases and J by 6 bases, with 20 bases left in between. Looked up from germline, CDR1 is LNHDA and CDR2 is SQIVND (reference sequence).

The chain couples TRBV6-5 to TRBJ2-5, with 9 bases matching TRBD2. V dropped 5 bases and J dropped 5; count of bases not matched to a gene: 9. The CDR3 runs 15 residues. Looked up from germline, CDR1 is MNHEY and CDR2 is SVGAGI. As DNA, the CDR3 is TGTGCCAGCAGTACGGTAGCGGGAGAAACGGAGACCCAGTACTTC. It encodes CASSTVAGETETQYF.

About this clone: Other DNA variants within this sample encode the same CDR3. V is TRBV4-1 and J is TRBJ1-2; D is unresolved. In germline, CDR1 is MGHRA, CDR2 YSYEKL. V was shortened by 4 bases and J by 2 bases, with 14 bases between the two germline ends. The CDR3 spans 15 residues. The CDR3 sequence: CASSPDRDRNYGYTF. CDR3 bases: TGCGCCAGCAGCCCTGACCGGGATAGAAACTATGGCTACACCTTC.

This clone was seen only once. The chain recombines TRBV9 with TRBJ2-2; D gene uncertain. Germline values: CDR1 SGDLS, CDR2 YYNGEE. The CDR3 has 15 amino acids. V was shortened by 8 bases and J by 1 base, with 15 bases between the two germline ends. The CDR3 DNA is TGTGCCAGTTCACCCCGGGTCCAGAACACCGGGGAGCTGTTTTTT. Translated: CASSPRVQNTGELFF.

The CDR3 loop reads CAWGTRQPNEKLFF. Written as DNA, the CDR3 is TGTGCCTGGGGGACTAGACAGCCGAATGAAAAACTGTTTTTT. The rearrangement uses TRBV30 and TRBJ1-4, with a possible D match to TRBD1 (5 bases). CDR3 length equals 14 residues. Deletions cut 5 bases from V and 5 bases from J, with 15 bases between. CDR1 and CDR2 (germline): GTSNPN, SVGIG (reference sequence).

This clone was found a few times. This CDR3 reads CAWRRGISSYEQYF. Here the CDR3 DNA reads TGTGCCTGGAGGAGGGGGATCAGCTCCTACGAGCAGTACTTC. This chain uses TRBV30 with TRBJ2-7, with D perhaps TRBD1 (6 bases). CDR3 size: 14 residues. The germline CDR1 and CDR2 sequences are GTSNPN and SVGIG (reference sequence). V lost 3 bases, J lost 0 bases, and 12 bases lay in between.

The chain recombines TRBV5-1 with TRBJ2-2, with 12 bases lining up with TRBD1. Germline CDR1 reads SGHRS; CDR2 reads YFSETQ. There are 15 residues in the CDR3. After removal of 4 bases from V and 6 bases from J, the junction contained 4 bases not matched to a gene. CDR3 DNA sequence: TGCGCCAGCAGCCGGGACAGGGGGCCCCCCGGGGAGCTGTTTTTT. Translated: CASSRDRGPPGELFF.

The chain recombines TRBV7-2 with TRBJ1-2, with 8 bases fitting TRBD1. Germline V lookup: CDR1 SGHTA, CDR2 FQGNSA. V was clipped by 5 bases and J by 4 bases; unmatched bases: 6. This CDR3 is 14 amino acids long. The chain's CDR3 is CASSPRTGLYGYTF. DNA for the CDR3: TGTGCCAGCAGCCCCCGGACAGGGCTCTATGGCTACACCTTC.

There are a few counts of this clone. Mismatch with germline at one junction end may stem from a read error. This chain connects TRBV6-2 or TRBV6-3 to TRBJ2-2, with a tentative D call TRBD2 (6 bases). This CDR3 has 12 residues. CDR1 and CDR2 (germline): MNHEY, SVGEGT. The CDR3 here is CASSDNVGGLFF. The CDR3 nucleotides are TGTGCCAGCAGTGACAACGTGGGGGGGCTGTTTTTT.

This clone was seen just once. This chain joins TRBV14 and TRBJ1-1; a possible D gene is TRBD1 (5 bases). V lost 3 bases and J 1 base, leaving 6 bases between the germline ends. This CDR3 comprises 13 residues. Germline values: CDR1 SGHDN, CDR2 FVKESK. CDR3: CASSHGGNTEAFF. The CDR3 DNA is TGTGCCAGCAGCCACGGGGGGAACACTGAAGCTTTCTTT.

This sequence joins TRBV27 and TRBJ2-3, with 7 bases that match TRBD2. V shed 9 bases and J 3 bases; nucleotides not matched to a gene: 9. The CDR3 consists of 14 residues. Germline V gene lookup returns CDR1 MNHEY and CDR2 SMNVEV (reference sequence). CDR3 sequence reads: CASRVGGMTDTQYF. In DNA form, the CDR3 reads TGTGCCAGTCGAGTCGGGGGGATGACAGATACGCAGTATTTT.

The rearrangement links TRBV10-1 to TRBJ2-1; D is ambiguous. V was pared by 3 bases and J by 8 bases, with 8 bases between. Per germline, CDR1 WNHNN and CDR2 SYGVQD (reference sequence). This CDR3 has 12 amino acids. CDR3 region: CASSDGVYEQFF. CDR3 in DNA: TGCGCCAGCAGTGATGGAGTCTATGAGCAGTTCTTC.

The chain couples TRBV7-2 to TRBJ1-2; D may be TRBD1 (6 bases). Germline V CDR1 and CDR2: SGHTA, FQGNSA. This CDR3 comprises 15 residues. V dropped 3 bases and J dropped 2 bases, with 13 bases sitting between them. The CDR3 spells CASSLYREGNYGYTF. CDR3 DNA: TGTGCCAGCAGCTTGTACAGGGAGGGGAACTATGGCTACACCTTC.

The chain combines TRBV6-5 with TRBJ2-3; 9 nucleotides line up with TRBD1. This CDR3 has 14 residues. V trimming: 7 bases; J trimming: 5 bases; junction bases outside the gene matches: 7. Germline CDR1 reads MNHEY; CDR2 reads SVGAGI. For the CDR3, the DNA is TGTGCCAGCACCCGACAGGGGGATGAAGATACGCAGTATTTT. It encodes CASTRQGDEDTQYF.

This clone is categorized as medium-sized. The rearrangement links TRBV6-4 to TRBJ2-2; a possible D gene is TRBD1 (6 bases). This CDR3 spans 13 amino acids. Between the trimmed V and J ends, which lost 4 bases and 5 bases, there was a span of 8 bases. Germline assignment: CDR1 MRHNA and CDR2 SNTAGT. CDR3 coding DNA: TGTGCCAGCAGTGTACAGGGAACCGGGGAGCTGTTTTTT. As protein: CASSVQGTGELFF.

This clone was observed many times. The chain links TRBV15 to TRBJ1-6; 8 nucleotides align to TRBD1. V dropped 0 bases and J dropped 8; count of bases not matched to a gene: 3. From germline, CDR1 is LNHNV and CDR2 YYDKDF (reference sequence). CDR3 length: 15 residues. The CDR3 loop reads CATSREDRVYSPLHF. The CDR3 nucleotides are TGTGCCACCAGCAGAGAGGACAGGGTTTATTCACCCCTCCACTTT.

This clone has only a few counts. This rearrangement joins TRBV27 to TRBJ2-1; TRBD2 aligns across 8 bases. After removal of 5 bases from V and 2 bases from J, the junction contained 5 bases not matched to a gene. The germline V gene has CDR1 MNHEY and CDR2 SMNVEV (reference sequence). The CDR3 runs 15 residues. CDR3 amino acids: CASSTGGAPYNEQFF. CDR3 in DNA: TGTGCCAGCAGTACCGGGGGGGCTCCCTACAATGAGCAGTTCTTC.

This chain uses TRBV2 with TRBJ2-1, with 10 bases matching TRBD1. The trim removed 6 bases at V and 4 bases at J, leaving 6 bases unmatched. CDR1 is SNHLY and CDR2 is FYNNEI in the germline V gene. The CDR3 loop spans 15 amino acids. The CDR3 here is CASRTGTGEYNEQFF. CDR3 nucleotides: TGTGCCAGCAGGACCGGGACAGGGGAGTACAATGAGCAGTTCTTC. The full variable domain, its missing parts supplied by reference TRBV2 and TRBJ2-1, is EPEVTQTPSHQVTQMGQEVILRCVPISNHLYFYWYRQILGQKVEFLVSFYNNEISEKSEIFDDQFSVERPDGSNFTLKIRSTKLEDSAMYFCASRTGTGEYNEQFFGPGTRLTVL.

The V call is TRBV5-5, the J call TRBJ1-1, with 9 nucleotides matching TRBD1. The CDR3 extends over 13 amino acids. From germline, CDR1 is SGHKS and CDR2 YYEKEE (reference sequence). After removal of 4 bases from V and 11 bases from J, the junction contained 9 bases not matched to a gene. CDR3 bases: TGTGCCAGCAGCGCTTCGACAGGGGGATTGGCTTTCTTT. Amino acids: CASSASTGGLAFF.

The table lists this clone with a few counts. The chain carries TRBV6-2 or TRBV6-3 and TRBJ1-5; weak D call: TRBD1 (5 bases). The V gene's germline CDR1 is MNHEY and CDR2 SVGEGT. V was cut by 4 bases and J by 4 bases, with 11 bases left in between. This CDR3 is built from 14 residues. CDR3 in amino acids: CASSLLTANQPQHF. The CDR3, as DNA: TGTGCCAGCAGTTTGCTGACAGCGAATCAGCCCCAGCATTTT.

The chain employs TRBV10-3 and TRBJ1-1; TRBD1 aligns across 10 bases. The CDR3 runs to 17 residues. The V segment lost 8 bases and the J segment 6 bases; nucleotides outside the gene matches: 18. The V gene's germline CDR1 is ENHRY and CDR2 SYGVKD. The CDR3 nucleotides read TGTGCCATCCAAATAAACCCCGGACAGGGGGAAAGGGCTGAAGCTTTCTTT. Its translation: CAIQINPGQGERAEAFF.